The 14 T cell receptor beta chains below come from one sample, sequenced in a study of graft-versus-host responses after intestinal transplantation. Clones were read by immunoSEQ multiplex PCR, and TCRdb kept only the in-frame ones, dropping some. Here the sample spans approximately 74,000 clones, about nine tenths being singletons. This specimen was PBMCs, taken 98 days after intestinal transplantation. The receptors shown here come from a human patient who received an intestinal transplant, so some T cells may come from the graft donor.

Here the CDR3 DNA reads TGTGCCAGCAGCTTAGGAGGGGTGGGGAATCAGCCCCAGCATTTT. Translating gives CASSLGGVGNQPQHF. This chain connects TRBV7-9 to TRBJ1-5; a weak D match, TRBD1 (5 bases). The germline V gene encodes CDR1 SEHNR and CDR2 FQNEAQ (reference sequence). The CDR3 spans 15 residues. Between the trimmed V and J ends, which lost 1 base and 4 bases, there was a span of 11 bases.

The chain links TRBV11-2 to TRBJ2-3, with 8 nucleotides matching TRBD1. Germline values: CDR1 SGHAT, CDR2 FQNNGV. The length of the CDR3 is 17 residues. Trimming at V came to 1 base and at J to 2 bases, leaving 8 bases not matched to a gene. CDR3 nucleotide sequence: TGTGCCAGCAGCTTAGTCCGGGACAGGTCCTCCACAGATACGCAGTATTTT. Translating gives CASSLVRDRSSTDTQYF.

The sample holds one count of this clone. The genes are TRBV5-1 and TRBJ2-5; D may correspond to TRBD1 or TRBD2 (5 bases each). From germline, CDR1 is SGHRS and CDR2 YFSETQ. There are 13 residues in the CDR3. With 4 bases removed from V and 4 bases from J, the gap between germline ends came to 11 bases. The CDR3 here is CASSAEGRETQYF. As DNA, the CDR3 is TGCGCCAGCAGCGCCGAGGGGAGAGAGACCCAGTACTTC. Combining the CDR3 with reference TRBV5-1 and TRBJ2-5 gives the whole variable domain KAGVTQTPRYLIKTRGQQVTLSCSPISGHRSVSWYQQTPGQGLQFLFEYFSETQRNKGNFPGRFSGRQFSNSRSEMNVSTLELGDSALYLCASSAEGRETQYFGPGTRLLVL.

In its sample, this clone was seen once. The V gene is TRBV13, the J gene TRBJ2-3; 8 positions agree with TRBD1. Germline V CDR1 and CDR2: PRHDT, FYEKMQ (reference sequence). The V segment lost 6 bases and the J segment 5 bases; nucleotides outside the gene matches: 10. This CDR3 has 15 residues. CDR3 bases: TGTGCCAGCAGTCATGGCAGGGGGCTCAAAGATACGCAGTATTTT. Its protein is CASSHGRGLKDTQYF.

The rearrangement joins TRBV5-1 to TRBJ2-7; the D is unclear. Germline V gene sequence: CDR1 SGHRS, CDR2 YFSETQ. Trimming left V 2 bases short and J 0 bases short, with 9 bases between. This CDR3 has 14 residues. The DNA of the CDR3 is TGCGCCAGCAGCTTTGTTGAGAGCTCCTACGAGCAGTACTTC. Translated, it gives CASSFVESSYEQYF.

This clone has only one observation. The chain carries TRBV6-5 and TRBJ1-1; TRBD1 matches 9 bases. The CDR3 runs to 16 residues. The ends lost 1 base at V and 0 bases at J; junction bases unmatched: 3. CDR1 and CDR2 from the germline V gene are MNHEY and SVGAGI. CDR3 sequence: CASSYYRTGVNTEAFF. The CDR3 nucleotides read TGTGCCAGCAGTTACTATAGGACAGGGGTGAACACTGAAGCTTTCTTT.

The chain uses TRBV19 and TRBJ2-3, with 10 bases aligning to TRBD2. This CDR3 has 18 residues. V shed 6 bases and J 6 bases; nucleotides not matched to a gene: 18. CDR1 is LNHDA, CDR2 SQIVND, per germline (reference sequence). CDR3 region: CASRNPPGLARGVDTQYF. DNA of the CDR3: TGTGCCAGTAGAAACCCGCCGGGACTAGCGCGGGGGGTGGATACGCAGTATTTT.

On this clone itself: Other DNA sequences of this sample code for an identical CDR3. The J gene is TRBJ2-7, the V gene TRBV6-5, with D uncertain. V was shortened by 5 bases and J by 0 bases, with 8 bases between the two germline ends. Per the germline V gene, CDR1 is MNHEY and CDR2 is SVGAGI. CDR3 length: 13 amino acids. DNA of the CDR3: TGTGCCAGCAGTGAATCGAGCTCCTACGAGCAGTACTTC. Translation: CASSESSSYEQYF.

This chain connects TRBV29-1 to TRBJ1-2; a weak D match, TRBD1 (5 bases). CDR1 SQVTM and CDR2 ANQGSEA come from the germline V gene. V lost 3 bases and J lost 3, with 11 bases in between. The CDR3 loop spans 13 amino acids. CDR3 residues: CSVETGTDYGYTF. CDR3 DNA: TGCAGCGTTGAGACCGGGACGGACTATGGCTACACCTTC.

This clone was seen a handful of times. The gene calls are TRBV6-5 and TRBJ1-6; 7 bases align to TRBD1. Germline V gene lookup returns CDR1 MNHEY and CDR2 SVGAGI. The CDR3 is made up of 15 amino acids. J gave up 14 bases and V 0 bases, and 10 bases lay outside the gene matches. CDR3: CASSYSGPTGSALHF. CDR3 nucleotide sequence: TGTGCCAGCAGTTACTCGGGTCCGACAGGGTCGGCCCTCCACTTT.

The sample holds one count of this clone. The chain employs TRBV10-2 and TRBJ2-3; D uncertain. CDR1 and CDR2 from the germline V gene are WSHSY and SAAADI. This CDR3 spans 15 amino acids. V was trimmed by 6 bases and J by 2 bases, leaving 15 bases between them. The CDR3 reads CASRESPTATDTQYF. CDR3 DNA sequence: TGCGCCAGCAGGGAAAGCCCCACAGCCACAGATACGCAGTATTTT.

The CDR3 loop reads CASSRQTNYGYTF. The CDR3 region has the DNA TGTGCCAGCAGTCGACAGACTAACTATGGCTACACCTTC. The chain combines TRBV6-5 with TRBJ1-2, with D perhaps matching TRBD1 (5 bases). V was pared by 5 bases and J by 0 bases, with 7 bases between. This CDR3 has 13 amino acids. The germline V gene has CDR1 MNHEY and CDR2 SVGAGI.

The CDR3 coding sequence is TGTGCCAGCAGTCCCCCCGACAGGGCCGGCTCCTACGAGCAGTACTTC. Encoded protein: CASSPPDRAGSYEQYF. The V call is TRBV28, the J call TRBJ2-7; the match to TRBD1 covers 7 bases. The CDR3 loop spans 16 amino acids. Germline CDR1 is MDHEN and CDR2 is SYDVKM. With V trimmed by 5 bases and J by 0 bases, 10 bases remained unmatched.

This clone was seen a single time. This chain links TRBV10-1 with TRBJ2-5; TRBD2 matches at 8 bases. V shed 2 bases and J 5 bases; nucleotides not matched to a gene: 16. Per germline, CDR1 WNHNN and CDR2 SYGVQD (reference sequence). This CDR3 has 18 amino acids. DNA of the CDR3: TGCGCCAGCAGTGAGGCGGTGGACAACGGGGGGGCTGAGGAGACCCAGTACTTC. As protein: CASSEAVDNGGAEETQYF.